The present TCR beta chain was sequenced within a study of blood T cell repertoires in COVID-19. The germline V gene has CDR1 SEHNR and CDR2 FQNEAQ (reference sequence). The V and J ends lost 5 bases and 4 bases respectively, with 11 bases between them. This CDR3 contains 13 residues. Here immunoSEQ multiplex PCR was the method, and the copy in TCRdb shows in-frame clones only, minus some. The sample records more than 200,000 clones, 88% being singletons. The material sequenced was peripheral blood. The sequence was collected from an older man with acute or convalescent COVID-19. This chain uses TRBV7-9 with TRBJ2-5, with D perhaps TRBD1 (6 bases). CDR3 sequence: CASSPTGLETQYF. CDR3 nucleotides: TGTGCCAGCAGCCCTACAGGGTTAGAGACCCAGTACTTC. Using reference TRBV7-9 and TRBJ2-5 for the parts outside the CDR3, the full variable domain is DTGVSQNPRHKITKRGQNVTFRCDPISEHNRLYWYRQTLGQGPEFLTYFQNEAQLEKSRLLSDRFSAERPKGSFSTLEIQRTEQGDSAMYLCASSPTGLETQYFGPGTRLLVL.